These 17 T cell receptor beta chains share one sample of origin, sequenced in a study (dated by TCRdb to the mid-2010s). Library preparation employed 5' RACE. Sequencing was carried out with an Illumina MiSeq. Using fastp trimming at Q25 and MiXCR clonotype assembly, TCRdb reanalyzed the public sequencing data and kept in-frame beta chains. CDR3 protein sequences are deduplicated, and each keeps its most common genes and DNA. Here the sample has 8,000 to 10,000 distinct CDR3 sequences; approximately 50% occur a single time. The ten largest clones capture roughly 6.7% of the sample. CD4+CD25+CD127-/low cells were isolated as Tregs. The specimen was Tregs sorted from a lymph node. The receptors shown here come from a female donor with breast cancer.

As regards this clonotype: This CDR3 is missing its conserved last phenylalanine or tryptophan, likely due to a read error. J is TRBJ2-4 and V is TRBV20-1; 8 nucleotides line up with TRBD1. Trimming at V came to 6 bases and at J to 1 base, leaving 11 bases not matched to a gene. This CDR3 has 16 residues. Germline values: CDR1 DFQATT, CDR2 SNEGSKA (reference sequence). The CDR3 DNA follows: TGCAGTGCGGAACCGAGACAGGGGAGGGCCAAAAACATTCAGTACCTC. Its protein product is CSAEPRQGRAKNIQYL.

V usage is TRBV6-5 and J usage is TRBJ1-5; maybe TRBD1 (6 bases). CDR1 and CDR2 from the germline V gene are MNHEY and SVGAGI. The CDR3 has 16 residues. V dropped 5 bases and J dropped 3 bases, with 17 bases sitting between them. In nucleotides, the CDR3 is TGTGCCAGCAGTCCGATGACAGGTTATGACAATCAGCCCCAGCATTTT. Translated: CASSPMTGYDNQPQHF.

V gene TRBV15 combines with J gene TRBJ2-1; D call uncertain. V shed 0 bases and J shed 4 bases, with 19 bases lying between them. The CDR3 spans 18 residues. Germline V gene lookup returns CDR1 LNHNV and CDR2 YYDKDF (reference sequence). In nucleotides, the CDR3 is TGTGCCACCAGCAGAGACGAAGTCTCGGCCTGGGGTTACAATGAGCAGTTCTTC. Translating it yields CATSRDEVSAWGYNEQFF.

The V call is TRBV12-3 or TRBV12-4, the J call TRBJ2-3; D uncertain. Trimming shortened V by 7 bases and J by 4 bases, and 12 bases separated the two germline ends. The length of the CDR3 is 13 residues. The CDR3 region has the DNA TGTGCCAGCACCGATGACAACTCAGATACGCAGTATTTT. Translation gives CASTDDNSDTQYF.

V gene TRBV20-1 combines with J gene TRBJ1-6; 11 bases fit TRBD1. Germline trimming cut 0 bases from V and 4 bases from J; bases unmatched to any gene: 5. CDR1 DFQATT and CDR2 SNEGSKA come from the germline V gene (reference sequence). The CDR3 is made up of 17 amino acids. The CDR3 loop reads CSAREDRGLFYNSPLHF. In nucleotides, the CDR3 is TGCAGTGCTAGAGAGGACAGGGGGCTTTTTTATAATTCACCCCTCCACTTT.

V and J are TRBV11-2 and TRBJ2-7; D gene unclear. V shed 0 bases and J shed 4 bases, with 13 bases lying between them. The CDR3 sequence is 15 residues long. Germline V gene lookup returns CDR1 SGHAT and CDR2 FQNNGV. CDR3 residues: CASSLDGRLRYEQYV. CDR3 nucleotides: TGTGCCAGCAGCTTAGACGGGCGACTCCGATACGAGCAGTACGTC.

The rearrangement joins TRBV7-6 to TRBJ2-5; 7 bases agree with TRBD1. The V segment lost 4 bases and the J segment 3 bases; nucleotides outside the gene matches: 11. Germline CDR1 is SGHVS and CDR2 is FNYEAQ. The CDR3 has 16 amino acids. The CDR3 here is CASSSQGQILKETQYF. CDR3 DNA: TGTGCCAGCAGCTCACAGGGGCAGATCCTAAAAGAGACCCAGTACTTC.

This chain joins TRBV20-1 and TRBJ2-3, with 8 bases that match TRBD2. Trimming cost V 5 bases and J 6 bases; bases outside gene matches: 13. The V gene's germline CDR1 is DFQATT and CDR2 SNEGSKA (reference sequence). The length of the CDR3 is 15 residues. CDR3 DNA: TGCAGTGCTGCCGCGGGACTAGTTACTGAGGATACGCAGTATTTT. Its translation is CSAAAGLVTEDTQYF.

The chain employs TRBV6-2 or TRBV6-3 and TRBJ2-3; TRBD2 aligns across 9 bases. Germline CDR1 reads MNHEY; CDR2 reads SVGEGT. The CDR3 runs 16 residues. The V gene end was trimmed by 2 bases and the J gene end by 2 bases; junction bases not matched to a gene: 5. CDR3 loop: CASSYTGTSYTDTQYF. In nucleotides, the CDR3 is TGTGCCAGCAGTTACACCGGGACTAGCTACACAGATACGCAGTATTTT.

The gene calls are TRBV5-1 and TRBJ2-2; D may be TRBD1 (6 bases). In germline, CDR1 is SGHRS, CDR2 YFSETQ. CDR3 length: 14 amino acids. V gave up 0 bases and J gave up 6 bases, with 9 bases separating them. Written as DNA, the CDR3 is TGCGCCAGCAGCTTGGACAGGGTTGCCGGGGAGCTGTTTTTT. Translating it yields CASSLDRVAGELFF.

The V gene is TRBV7-9, the J gene TRBJ2-6; possible D gene TRBD1, 6 bases. Trimming took 4 bases from V and 2 from J, leaving 15 bases between them. There are 17 residues in the CDR3. Per the germline V gene, CDR1 is SEHNR and CDR2 is FQNEAQ (reference sequence). For the CDR3, the DNA is TGTGCCAGCAGCTACAGGGTCCCCTTTGCTGGGGCCAACGTCCTGACTTTC. Protein product: CASSYRVPFAGANVLTF.

This clonotype was seen more than once but under ten times. This chain connects TRBV3-1 to TRBJ1-4; the D is unclear. This CDR3 region has 15 residues. Between the trimmed V and J ends, which lost 1 base and 13 bases, there was a span of 19 bases. Per the germline V gene, CDR1 is LGHDT and CDR2 is YNNKEL (reference sequence). The CDR3 DNA follows: TGTGCCAGCAGCCAAGGGGGTTACGGTGGCTGGGGACTGTTTTTT. It codes for CASSQGGYGGWGLFF.

This clonotype was seen only a few times. V is TRBV5-5 and J is TRBJ2-3; weak D call: TRBD2 (6 bases). Per germline, CDR1 SGHKS and CDR2 YYEKEE (reference sequence). The V end lost 5 bases, the J end lost 7 bases, and 14 bases lay between the germline ends. The CDR3 has 13 amino acids. Written as DNA, the CDR3 is TGTGCCAGCAGAATGGGGGGTGGAAATACGCAGTATTTT. This translates into CASRMGGGNTQYF.

The V and J genes are TRBV5-4 and TRBJ2-5; maybe TRBD2 (6 bases). The CDR3 covers 14 residues. CDR1 and CDR2 from the germline V gene are SGHNT and YYREEE (reference sequence). Deletions cut 5 bases from V and 1 base from J, with 12 bases between. CDR3 nucleotide sequence: TGTGCCAGCAGTTACGGGACTTTCCAAGAGACCCAGTACTTC. Amino acids: CASSYGTFQETQYF.

The chain combines TRBV7-2 with TRBJ1-4, with D possibly matching TRBD1 (5 bases). The CDR3 extends over 15 amino acids. The germline V and J ends were trimmed by 1 base and 6 bases, with 12 bases remaining between them. The V gene's germline CDR1 is SGHTA and CDR2 FQGNSA. In DNA, the CDR3 is TGTGCCAGCAGCTTAGATTCAGGGTGGGATGAAAAACTGTTTTTT. Its translation: CASSLDSGWDEKLFF.

This chain links TRBV15 with TRBJ1-5, with D hard to call. The length of the CDR3 is 17 residues. Germline lookup yields CDR1 LNHNV and CDR2 YYDKDF (reference sequence). Trimming left V 5 bases short and J 0 bases short, with 17 bases between. In nucleotides, the CDR3 is TGTGCCACCAGCGCCACAGAACTCCTATATAGCAATCAGCCCCAGCATTTT. Translating it yields CATSATELLYSNQPQHF.

This chain connects TRBV11-1 to TRBJ1-2, with D unresolved. The CDR3 has 14 residues. The V gene's germline CDR1 is SGHAT and CDR2 FQDESV (reference sequence). V dropped 2 bases and J dropped 4 bases, with 11 bases sitting between them. The CDR3: CASSLTGSSYGYTF. The CDR3 DNA sequence: TGTGCCAGCAGCTTAACGGGCAGCTCCTATGGCTACACCTTC. Full variable domain (outside the CDR3, taken from reference TRBV11-1 and TRBJ1-2): EAEVAQSPRYKITEKSQAVAFWCDPISGHATLYWYRQILGQGPELLVQFQDESVVDDSQLPKDRFSAERLKGVDSTLKIQPAELGDSAMYLCASSLTGSSYGYTFGSGTRLTVV.